One sample yielded the 3 T cell receptor beta chains listed below, sequenced in a study of blood T cell repertoires in COVID-19. Using immunoSEQ multiplex PCR, the repertoire was profiled, and TCRdb retains in-frame clones only, with some absent. The sample holds over 150,000 clones; about 86% are singletons and the top ten take over 9%. The material sequenced was peripheral blood. These receptors were obtained from a woman in her 70s with COVID-19, enrolled during active disease.

V and J are TRBV5-4 and TRBJ1-4; tentatively, D is TRBD1 (6 bases). The CDR3 has 14 amino acids. The germline gives CDR1 SGHNT, CDR2 YYREEE (reference sequence). V was pared by 6 bases and J by 11 bases, with 20 bases between. CDR3 protein: CASIQQGPVRKLFF. The CDR3 bases are TGTGCCAGCATCCAACAGGGTCCTGTAAGGAAACTGTTTTTT.

This clone was picked up a small number of times. This chain connects TRBV19 to TRBJ1-5; 7 bases fit TRBD1. From germline, CDR1 is LNHDA and CDR2 SQIVND (reference sequence). CDR3 size: 19 residues. V shed 3 bases, J shed 6 bases, and the junction held 20 bases outside the gene matches. The CDR3 protein is CASSILAGGLDGASQPQHF. DNA of the CDR3: TGTGCCAGTAGTATCCTGGCAGGGGGACTAGATGGGGCTAGTCAGCCCCAGCATTTT.

The chain employs TRBV6-6 and TRBJ2-7; 8 bases align to TRBD1. The junction had 9 bases not matched to a gene; V was cut back by 6 bases and J by 2 bases. Germline assignment: CDR1 MNHNY and CDR2 SVGAGI (reference sequence). This CDR3 region has 15 residues. The CDR3 loop reads CASSIGQGATYEQYF. The CDR3 DNA reads as TGTGCCAGCAGCATCGGACAGGGCGCAACCTACGAGCAGTACTTC.